The sequence of this T cell receptor beta chain was determined in a study of CD8+CD57+ T cells in acquired aplastic anemia. By flow cytometry, patients selected for sequencing had shown an expansion of CD8+CD57+ cells. Study-wide results and caveats: Shared by patients and controls, nearly 30 CD8+ CDR3s were abundant in patients.

This clonotype was observed at least ten times. Its antigen remains unknown. This CDR3 contains 15 residues. The germline V gene encodes CDR1 SEHNR and CDR2 FQNEAQ (reference sequence). V was clipped by 1 base and J by 7 bases; unmatched bases: 7. For CDR3 and TCR beta VDJ profiling, genomic DNA was the template used. TCRdb redid the calling of the reads with MiXCR, one entry per CDR3 protein. This sample has more than 150,000 distinct CDR3 sequences, with under 55% found just once. The sequencing input was sorted CD4+, CD8+, or CD8+CD57+ T cells (not recorded which) from PBMCs. The TCR comes from a human donor with aplastic anemia. The V and J genes are TRBV7-9 and TRBJ1-2; 9 positions agree with TRBD1. The CDR3 loop reads CASSLGGTGSFGYTF. CDR3 nucleotides: TGTGCCAGCAGCTTAGGTGGGACAGGGAGTTTTGGCTACACCTTC. Using reference TRBV7-9 and TRBJ1-2 for the parts outside the CDR3, the full variable domain is DTGVSQNPRHKITKRGQNVTFRCDPISEHNRLYWYRQTLGQGPEFLTYFQNEAQLEKSRLLSDRFSAERPKGSFSTLEIQRTEQGDSAMYLCASSLGGTGSFGYTFGSGTRLTVV.